This note documents a single T cell receptor (beta chain) sequence. Its antigen remains unknown. The data are from a study of Ad26.COV2.S vaccination and SARS-CoV-2 variants. General study results and limits: The placebo group had lower spike-specific TCR breadth than the vaccine recipients did.

Treatment given: around 19 received Ad26.COV2.S at low or high dose, single or two shots; 5 received placebo; per-sample allocation not given. The investigators took samples on day 63 after the first vaccine or placebo injection. Spike of the Wuhan-strain SARS-CoV-2 was expressed by an Ad26 vector, which formed the vaccine. Data came from immunoSEQ multiplex PCR; TCRdb stores just in-frame clones and leaves some out. The sample holds roughly 330,000 clones, under 90% seen once. With 2 bases clipped from V and 1 base from J, the junction kept 1 base outside the gene matches. The CDR3 runs to 15 residues. CDR1 is MDHEN and CDR2 is SYDVKM in the germline V gene.

The TCR originated in a person aged 18-65 years who received the Ad26.COV2.S COVID-19 vaccine or a placebo. The chain has TRBV28 and TRBJ2-3; 9 bases align to TRBD2. The sample was peripheral blood, taken in a trial of Ad26.COV2.S vaccine versus placebo. CDR3: CASSLEREGTDTQYF. The DNA for the CDR3 is TGTGCCAGCAGTTTAGAGCGGGAGGGCACAGATACGCAGTATTTT.